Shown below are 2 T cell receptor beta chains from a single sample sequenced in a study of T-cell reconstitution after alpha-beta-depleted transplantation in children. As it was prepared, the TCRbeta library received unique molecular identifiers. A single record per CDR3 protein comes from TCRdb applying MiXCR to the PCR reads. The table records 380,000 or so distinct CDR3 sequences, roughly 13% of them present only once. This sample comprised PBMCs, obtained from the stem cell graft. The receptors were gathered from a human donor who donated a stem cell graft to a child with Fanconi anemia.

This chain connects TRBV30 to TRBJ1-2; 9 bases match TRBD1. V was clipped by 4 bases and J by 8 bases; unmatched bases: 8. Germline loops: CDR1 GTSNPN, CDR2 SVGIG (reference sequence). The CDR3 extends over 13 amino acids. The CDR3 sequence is CAWTPGTGIGYTF. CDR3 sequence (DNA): TGTGCCTGGACGCCTGGGACAGGGATCGGCTACACCTTC.

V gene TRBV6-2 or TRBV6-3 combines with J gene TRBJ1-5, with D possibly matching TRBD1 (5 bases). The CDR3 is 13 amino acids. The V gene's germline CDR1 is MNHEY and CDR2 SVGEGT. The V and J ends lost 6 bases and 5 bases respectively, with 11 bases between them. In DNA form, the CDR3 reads TGTGCCAGCAGGGACCGACAGCATCAGCCCCAGCATTTT. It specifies CASRDRQHQPQHF.